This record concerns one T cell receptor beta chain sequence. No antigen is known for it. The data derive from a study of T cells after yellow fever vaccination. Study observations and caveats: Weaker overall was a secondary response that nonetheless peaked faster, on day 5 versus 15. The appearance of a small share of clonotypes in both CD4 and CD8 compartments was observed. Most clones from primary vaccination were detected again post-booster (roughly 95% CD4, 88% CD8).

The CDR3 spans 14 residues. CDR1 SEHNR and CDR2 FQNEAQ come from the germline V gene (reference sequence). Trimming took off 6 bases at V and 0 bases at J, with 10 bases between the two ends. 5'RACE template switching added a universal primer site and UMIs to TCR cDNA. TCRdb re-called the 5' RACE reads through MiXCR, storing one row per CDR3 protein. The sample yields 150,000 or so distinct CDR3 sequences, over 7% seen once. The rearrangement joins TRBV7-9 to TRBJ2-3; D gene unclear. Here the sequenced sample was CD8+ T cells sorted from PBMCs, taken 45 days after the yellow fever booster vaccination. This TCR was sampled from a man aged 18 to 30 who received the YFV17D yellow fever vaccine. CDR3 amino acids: CASRRAPSTDTQYF. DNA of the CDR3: TGTGCCAGCAGACGGGCGCCTAGCACAGATACGCAGTATTTT.